The rows below give T cell receptor beta chains drawn from one sample of a study of blood T cell repertoires in COVID-19. Libraries were prepared by immunoSEQ multiplex PCR; TCRdb keeps only in-frame clonotypes and omits some of them. The sample carries 76,000 or so clones, about 80% recorded once. Sample: peripheral blood. The receptors come from a man aged 50 to 59 with acute or convalescent COVID-19. CDR3s include the opening cysteine and the closing phenylalanine or tryptophan. D genes are given only for firm matches. For some rows the clone size is stated as once, few or many, or as a class when expanded; others skip it.

clone size | CDR3 length | J gene | V gene | D gene | CDR3 DNA | CDR3 protein
once | 13 | TRBJ2-3 | TRBV5-6 | - | TGTGCCAGCGGGTACGGGGGTGCAGATACGCAGTATTTT | CASGYGGADTQYF
- | 12 | TRBJ1-2 | TRBV7-2 | - | TGTGCCAGCAGCAACCAGCGGTGGGGCTACACCTTC | CASSNQRWGYTF
- | 15 | TRBJ2-4 | TRBV7-6 | TRBD1 | TGTGCCAGCAGCGCGGGACAGGGGGCAGGGAACATTCAGTACTTC | CASSAGQGAGNIQYF
- | 12 | TRBJ1-5 | TRBV28 | - | TGTGCCAGCACTCAGGGGACGAAGGCCCAGCATTTT | CASTQGTKAQHF
few | 19 | TRBJ1-1 | TRBV5-5 | - | TGTGCCAGCAGATTCCTCGTTCGGGTCCATACCCCCCACAACACTGAAGCTTTCTTT | CASRFLVRVHTPHNTEAFF
- | 13 | TRBJ1-1 | TRBV7-9 | - | TGTGCCAGCACCTCCACTGATGGCACTGAAGCTTTCTTT | CASTSTDGTEAFF
- | 15 | TRBJ1-1 | TRBV7-2 | TRBD1 | TGTGCCAGCAGCCTGACCGGGACAGGGAGGACTGAAGCTTTCTTT | CASSLTGTGRTEAFF
once | 12 | TRBJ1-3 | TRBV12-3/TRBV12-4 | - | TGTGCCAGCAGTTCGTTAGGAAACACCATATATTTT | CASSSLGNTIYF
- | 17 | TRBJ2-7 | TRBV5-1 | TRBD2 | TGCGCCAGCAGCTTCTCCTTGGCCAGCGGGAGGGCCGAGGAGCAGTACTTC | CASSFSLASGRAEEQYF
- | 15 | TRBJ1-6 | TRBV2 | - | TGTGCCAGCAGTGACAGGGTCAAGGATAATTCACCCCTCCACTTT | CASSDRVKDNSPLHF
- | 16 | TRBJ1-2 | TRBV7-6 | - | TGTGCCAGCAGCTTAGAATCCGGCAGGGTGGGTGATGGCTACACCTTC | CASSLESGRVGDGYTF
- | 13 | TRBJ1-2 | TRBV28 | TRBD1 | TGTGCCAGCAGTCCTGACAGGGATTATGGCTACACCTTC | CASSPDRDYGYTF
- | 13 | TRBJ1-5 | TRBV4-2 | - | TGTGCCAGCAGCCAAGGGGGCGATCAGCCCCAGCATTTT | CASSQGGDQPQHF
few | 15 | TRBJ2-2 | TRBV13 | - | TGTGCCAGCAGCCATCGGGGGGCAGTCGCCGGGGAGCTGTTTTTT | CASSHRGAVAGELFF
few | 14 | TRBJ1-5 | TRBV7-2 | TRBD1 | TGTGCCAGCAGCCCACGACAGGGAGGTCAGCCCCAGCATTTT | CASSPRQGGQPQHF
- | 17 | TRBJ1-1 | TRBV4-1 | TRBD1 | TGCGCCAGCAGCCAGGCCTTGCGGGGACAGGGGTTTGCTGAAGCTTTCTTT | CASSQALRGQGFAEAFF
once | 16 | TRBJ2-1 | TRBV5-4 | TRBD1 | TGTGCCAGCAGCGTCAGGGTTGGACAGGGTGGAGATGAGCAGTTCTTC | CASSVRVGQGGDEQFF
few | 13 | TRBJ1-2 | TRBV12-3/TRBV12-4 | - | TGTGCCAGCACCCCGCGCCCTAACTATGGCTACACCTTC | CASTPRPNYGYTF
- | 18 | TRBJ2-1 | TRBV18 | TRBD2 | TGTGCCAGCTCATCAATAGGGACTAGCGGGAGCACTCTCCGTGAGCAGTTCTTC | CASSSIGTSGSTLREQFF
- | 11 | TRBJ1-1 | TRBV28 | - | TGTGCCAGCAGTCAGCAGGGTACTGCTTTCTTT | CASSQQGTAFF
few | 13 | TRBJ1-5 | TRBV7-9 | - | TGTGCCAGCAGCCTCCCGGGTACTCAGCCCCAGCATTTT | CASSLPGTQPQHF
- | 13 | TRBJ2-5 | TRBV11-3 | TRBD2 | TGTGCCAGCAGCCGGGCGGGGGGGGAGACCCAGTACTTC | CASSRAGGETQYF
- | 16 | TRBJ2-2 | TRBV4-3 | TRBD1 | TGCGCCAGCAGCCAAGAACAGGGGGCGCTTACCGGGGAGCTGTTTTTT | CASSQEQGALTGELFF
- | 16 | TRBJ2-5 | TRBV18 | - | TGTGCCAGCTCACCCGATGTTATAGGGGCCGGGGAGACCCAGTACTTC | CASSPDVIGAGETQYF
- | 14 | TRBJ2-1 | TRBV11-2 | TRBD2 | TGTGCCAGCAGCTTAATGGGAGGGCCGAATGAGCAGTTCTTC | CASSLMGGPNEQFF
- | 17 | TRBJ2-5 | TRBV28 | TRBD2 | TGTGCCAGCATGGGTCAAGCGGGAGGGATGTACCAAGAGACCCAGTACTTC | CASMGQAGGMYQETQYF
- | 14 | TRBJ1-1 | TRBV6-6 | - | TGTGCCAGCAGTTACTCGGAGCGGAACACTGAAGCTTTCTTT | CASSYSERNTEAFF
few | 16 | TRBJ1-4 | TRBV4-2 | TRBD1 | TGTGCCAGCAGCCAAGACCCACAGGGGGCGGATGAAAAACTGTTTTTT | CASSQDPQGADEKLFF
- | 15 | TRBJ1-5 | TRBV6-4 | - | TGTGCCAGCAGTGTAAGTGCCCAGTCCAATCAGCCCCAGCATTTT | CASSVSAQSNQPQHF
- | 16 | TRBJ2-1 | TRBV9 | TRBD2 | TGTGCCAGCAGCGTAGAGACTAGCGGGCATAACAATGAGCAGTTCTTC | CASSVETSGHNNEQFF
- | 15 | TRBJ1-4 | TRBV27 | - | TGTGCCAGCAGTTTAGTGGGAGGGAAGAATGAAAAACTGTTTTTT | CASSLVGGKNEKLFF
- | 10 | TRBJ1-1 | TRBV29-1 | TRBD1 | TGCAGCGCCGACAGGGAAGGAGCTTTCTTT | CSADREGAFF
- | 15 | TRBJ1-5 | TRBV4-1 | - | TGCGCCAGCAGCCAAGAATTGGGCATCAATCAGCCCCAGCATTTT | CASSQELGINQPQHF
- | 12 | TRBJ2-7 | TRBV28 | - | TGTGCCAGCAGTTCACGAACGGGAGCGCCGTACTTC | CASSSRTGAPYF
- | 15 | TRBJ2-7 | TRBV9 | TRBD2 | TGTGCCAGCAGCCCCCGGACTAGCGGACCCTACGAGCAGTACTTC | CASSPRTSGPYEQYF
- | 12 | TRBJ2-2 | TRBV30 | - | TGTGCCTGGGGCCCGTTAGTCGGGGAGCTGTTTTTT | CAWGPLVGELFF
few | 17 | TRBJ2-5 | TRBV5-4 | - | TGTGCCAGCAGCTTGGTTAGCATGGGGGGTGTCCAAGAGACCCAGTACTTC | CASSLVSMGGVQETQYF
- | 14 | TRBJ1-2 | TRBV4-2 | TRBD1 | TGTGCCAGCAGCCCTGGACAGGGGGCTTTTGGCTACACCTTC | CASSPGQGAFGYTF
- | 18 | TRBJ1-6 | TRBV5-4 | - | TGTGCCAGCACCGCGGGCGGGCTCCGGACGTCCTATAATTCACCCCTCCACTTT | CASTAGGLRTSYNSPLHF
- | 14 | TRBJ1-1 | TRBV29-1 | - | TGCAGCGTTTTTTTCGGACTGATGAACACTGAAGCTTTCTTT | CSVFFGLMNTEAFF
- | 15 | TRBJ2-7 | TRBV2 | TRBD2 | TGTGCCAGCACACTAGCGGGGGAGGCTCGCTACGAGCAGTACTTC | CASTLAGEARYEQYF
- | 13 | TRBJ1-2 | TRBV5-6 | - | TGTGCCAGCAGCTTTACAGGGATGTATGGCTACACCTTC | CASSFTGMYGYTF
- | 17 | TRBJ2-5 | TRBV27 | TRBD1 | TGTGCCAGCAGTTTAGTGGGACAGGGCAAAACTCAAGAGACCCAGTACTTC | CASSLVGQGKTQETQYF
- | 12 | TRBJ1-1 | TRBV12-3/TRBV12-4 | - | TGTGCCAGCAGTTTGTACAGGCTCGGAGCTTTCTTT | CASSLYRLGAFF